This T cell receptor beta chain emerged from a study of T cells after somatic rescue of genetic block. Germline V gene sequence: CDR1 LGHNA, CDR2 YNFKEQ. Trimming at V came to 1 base and at J to 7 bases, leaving 2 bases not matched to a gene. The CDR3 totals 14 residues. Only in-frame clones appear in the TCRdb table, and some are missing; sequencing was by immunoSEQ multiplex PCR. The table records over 95,000 clones, around 90% of them present only once. The chain joins TRBV4-2 to TRBJ2-7; TRBD2 aligns across 12 bases. The TCR originated in a woman in her late teens or twenties. The sample was peripheral blood mononuclear cells (PBMCs). CDR3 DNA sequence: TGTGCCAGCAGCCAAGGGCTAGCGGGGGGGGAGCAGTACTTC. Protein sequence: CASSQGLAGGEQYF.